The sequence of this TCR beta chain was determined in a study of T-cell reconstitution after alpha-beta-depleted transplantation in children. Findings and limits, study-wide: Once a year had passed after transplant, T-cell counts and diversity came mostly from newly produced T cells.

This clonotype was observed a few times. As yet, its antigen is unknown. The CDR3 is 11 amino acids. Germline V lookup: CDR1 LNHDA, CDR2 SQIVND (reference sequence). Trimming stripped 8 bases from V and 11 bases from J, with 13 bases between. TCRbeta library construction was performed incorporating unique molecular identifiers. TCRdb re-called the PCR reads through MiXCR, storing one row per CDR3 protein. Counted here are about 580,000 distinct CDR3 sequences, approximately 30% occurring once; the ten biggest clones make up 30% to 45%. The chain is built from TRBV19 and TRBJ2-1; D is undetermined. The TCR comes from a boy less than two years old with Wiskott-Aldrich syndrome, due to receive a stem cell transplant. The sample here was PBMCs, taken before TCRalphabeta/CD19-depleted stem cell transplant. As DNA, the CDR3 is TGTGCCAGTCGTGTAGACATTAAGCAGTTCTTC. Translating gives CASRVDIKQFF. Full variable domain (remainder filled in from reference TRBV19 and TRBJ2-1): DGGITQSPKYLFRKEGQNVTLSCEQNLNHDAMYWYRQDPGQGLRLIYYSQIVNDFQKGDIAEGYSVSREKKESFPLTVTSAQKNPTAFYLCASRVDIKQFFGPGTRLTVL.